This T cell receptor (beta chain) was sequenced during a study of cytomegalovirus exposure and HLA in healthy donors. A word on this clone: No antigen is known for it.

Primers: 60 Vbeta forward and 13 Jbeta reverse. Clones were read by immunoSEQ multiplex PCR, and TCRdb kept only the in-frame ones, dropping some. The table has under 150,000 clones, approximately 73% seen once; the top ten hold roughly 1.3%. There were likely unrecorded immune exposures, though donors were nominally healthy when sampled. The CDR3 has 13 amino acids. Study results and limitations: Sequencing probably produced one cluster of sequence variants that were highly shared. HLA restriction was apparent for most CMV-associated TCR beta chains in a later analysis. The study carried out a later analysis of TCR beta sequences. It associated 15,000 to 20,000 of them with specific HLA alleles at a false discovery rate of 0.05.

This TCR came from a woman aged 40 to 49 in good health and CMV-seronegative. The chain links TRBV21-1 to TRBJ2-1; TRBD2 is the table's D call, not checked against the DNA. TRBV21-1 is annotated as a pseudogene. Sequenced sample: PBMCs. CDR3 sequence: CASRLAGLTEQFF. Written as DNA, the CDR3 is TGTGCCAGCAGACTAGCCGGACTTACTGAGCAGTTCTTC.